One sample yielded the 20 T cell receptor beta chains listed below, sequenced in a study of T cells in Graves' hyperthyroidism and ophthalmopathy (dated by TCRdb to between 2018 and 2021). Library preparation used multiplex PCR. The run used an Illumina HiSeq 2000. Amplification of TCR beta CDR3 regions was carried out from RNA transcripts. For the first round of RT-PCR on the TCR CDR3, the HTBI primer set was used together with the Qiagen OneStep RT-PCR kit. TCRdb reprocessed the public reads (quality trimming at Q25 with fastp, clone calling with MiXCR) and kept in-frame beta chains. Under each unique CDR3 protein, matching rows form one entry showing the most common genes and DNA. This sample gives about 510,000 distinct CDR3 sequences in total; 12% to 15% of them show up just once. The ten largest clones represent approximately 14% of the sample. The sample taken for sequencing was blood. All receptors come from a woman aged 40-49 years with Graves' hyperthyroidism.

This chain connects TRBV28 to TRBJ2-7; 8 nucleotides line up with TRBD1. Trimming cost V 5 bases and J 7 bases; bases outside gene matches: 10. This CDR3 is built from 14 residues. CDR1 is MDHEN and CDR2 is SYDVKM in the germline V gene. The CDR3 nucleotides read TGTGCCAGCAGTCCCCCCGCCGGGACAGGAGAGCAGTACTTC. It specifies CASSPPAGTGEQYF.

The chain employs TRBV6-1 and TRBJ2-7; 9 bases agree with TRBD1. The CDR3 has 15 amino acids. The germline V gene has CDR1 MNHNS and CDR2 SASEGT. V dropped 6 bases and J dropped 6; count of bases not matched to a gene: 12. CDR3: CASRWGQGFRSEQYF. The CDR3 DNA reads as TGTGCCAGCAGGTGGGGACAGGGCTTCAGATCCGAGCAGTACTTC.

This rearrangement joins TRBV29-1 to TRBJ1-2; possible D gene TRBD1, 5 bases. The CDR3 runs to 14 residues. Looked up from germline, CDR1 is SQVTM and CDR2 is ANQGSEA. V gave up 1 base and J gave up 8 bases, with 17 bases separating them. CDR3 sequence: CSVEGNGRVGGYTF. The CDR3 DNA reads TGCAGCGTTGAAGGGAATGGCAGGGTCGGCGGCTACACCTTC.

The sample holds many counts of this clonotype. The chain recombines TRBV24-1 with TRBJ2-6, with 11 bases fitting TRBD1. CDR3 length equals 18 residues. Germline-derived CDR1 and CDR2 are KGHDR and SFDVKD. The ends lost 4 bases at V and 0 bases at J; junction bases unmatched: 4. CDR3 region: CATSEGQGAYSGANVLTF. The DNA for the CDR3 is TGTGCCACCAGTGAAGGACAGGGGGCCTACTCTGGGGCCAACGTCCTGACTTTC.

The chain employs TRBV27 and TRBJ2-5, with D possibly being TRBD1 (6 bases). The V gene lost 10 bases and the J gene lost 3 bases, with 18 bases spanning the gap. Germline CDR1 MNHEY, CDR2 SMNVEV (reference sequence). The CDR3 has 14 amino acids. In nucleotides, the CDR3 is TGTGCCACCGCCTTGACAGGCACTGAAGAGACCCAGTACTTC. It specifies CATALTGTEETQYF.

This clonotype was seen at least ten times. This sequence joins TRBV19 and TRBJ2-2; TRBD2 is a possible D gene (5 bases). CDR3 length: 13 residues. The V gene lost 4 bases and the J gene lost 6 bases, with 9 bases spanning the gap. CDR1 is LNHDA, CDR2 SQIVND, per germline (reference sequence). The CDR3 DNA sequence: TGTGCCAGTAGTACCGGGGAAGCCGGGGAGCTGTTTTTT. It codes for CASSTGEAGELFF.

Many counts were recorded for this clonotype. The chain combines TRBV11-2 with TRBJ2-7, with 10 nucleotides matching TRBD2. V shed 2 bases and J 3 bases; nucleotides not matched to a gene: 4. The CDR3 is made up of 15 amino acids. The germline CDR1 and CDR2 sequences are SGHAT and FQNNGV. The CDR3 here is CASSLFGLADYEQYF. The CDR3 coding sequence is TGTGCCAGCAGCTTATTTGGACTAGCGGACTACGAGCAGTACTTC. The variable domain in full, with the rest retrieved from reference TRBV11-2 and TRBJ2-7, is EAGVAQSPRYKIIEKRQSVAFWCNPISGHATLYWYQQILGQGPKLLIQFQNNGVVDDSQLPKDRFSAERLKGVDSTLKIQPAKLEDSAVYLCASSLFGLADYEQYFGPGTRLTVT.

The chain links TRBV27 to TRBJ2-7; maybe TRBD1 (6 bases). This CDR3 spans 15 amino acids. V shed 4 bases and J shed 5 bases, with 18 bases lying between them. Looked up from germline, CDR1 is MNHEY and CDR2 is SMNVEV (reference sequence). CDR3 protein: CASSSVGRTDNEQYF. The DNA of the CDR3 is TGTGCCAGCAGTTCCGTCGGAAGGACAGACAACGAGCAGTACTTC.

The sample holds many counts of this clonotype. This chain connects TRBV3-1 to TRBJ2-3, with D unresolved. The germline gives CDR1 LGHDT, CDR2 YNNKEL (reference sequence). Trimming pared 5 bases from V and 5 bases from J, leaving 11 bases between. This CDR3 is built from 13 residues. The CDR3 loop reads CASSVVPGDTQYF. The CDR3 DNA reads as TGTGCCAGCAGCGTGGTACCGGGAGATACGCAGTATTTT.

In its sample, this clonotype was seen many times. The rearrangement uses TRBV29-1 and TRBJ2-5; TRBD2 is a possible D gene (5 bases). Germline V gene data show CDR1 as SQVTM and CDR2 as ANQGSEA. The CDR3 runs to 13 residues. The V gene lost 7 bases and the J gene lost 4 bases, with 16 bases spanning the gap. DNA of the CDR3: TGCAGCGCTACACACGGGATCGGAGAGACCCAGTACTTC. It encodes CSATHGIGETQYF.

This chain's CDR3 is CSATYSGQVGEQYF. The CDR3 bases are TGCAGTGCTACTTATTCGGGACAGGTCGGCGAGCAGTACTTC. The chain links TRBV20-1 to TRBJ2-7, with 8 bases aligning to TRBD1. CDR1 DFQATT and CDR2 SNEGSKA come from the germline V gene (reference sequence). V lost 4 bases, J lost 6 bases, and 11 bases stayed unmatched. This CDR3 spans 14 amino acids.

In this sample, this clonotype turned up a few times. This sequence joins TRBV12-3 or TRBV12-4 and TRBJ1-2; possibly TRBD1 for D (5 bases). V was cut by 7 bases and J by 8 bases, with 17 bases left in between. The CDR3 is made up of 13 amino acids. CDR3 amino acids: CASTPGAHAGYTF. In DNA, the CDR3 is TGTGCCAGCACCCCCGGGGCTCACGCAGGCTACACCTTC.

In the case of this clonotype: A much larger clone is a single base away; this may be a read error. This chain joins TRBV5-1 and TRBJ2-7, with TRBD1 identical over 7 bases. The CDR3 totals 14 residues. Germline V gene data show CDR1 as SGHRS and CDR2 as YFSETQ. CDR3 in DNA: TGCGCCAGCAGCTTGGACAGGGGAACCTACGAGCAGCACTTC. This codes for CASSLDRGTYEQHF.

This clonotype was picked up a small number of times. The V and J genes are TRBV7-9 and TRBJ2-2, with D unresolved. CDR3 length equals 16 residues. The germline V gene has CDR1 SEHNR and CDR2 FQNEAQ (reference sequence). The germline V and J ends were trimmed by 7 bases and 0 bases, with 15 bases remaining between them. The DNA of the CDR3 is TGTGCCAGCACCGTGTGGACGGTCCCGAACACCGGGGAGCTGTTTTTT. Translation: CASTVWTVPNTGELFF.

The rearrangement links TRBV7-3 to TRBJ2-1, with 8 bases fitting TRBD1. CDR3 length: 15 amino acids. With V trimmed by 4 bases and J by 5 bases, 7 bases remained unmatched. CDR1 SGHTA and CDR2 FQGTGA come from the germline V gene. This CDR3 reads CASSSGTGDNNEQFF. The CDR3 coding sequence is TGTGCCAGCAGCTCCGGGACAGGTGACAACAATGAGCAGTTCTTC.

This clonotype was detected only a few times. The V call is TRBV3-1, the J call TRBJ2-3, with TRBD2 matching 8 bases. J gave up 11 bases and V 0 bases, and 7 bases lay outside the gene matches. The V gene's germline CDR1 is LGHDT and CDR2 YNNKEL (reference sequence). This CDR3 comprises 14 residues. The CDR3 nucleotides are TGTGCCAGCAGCCAAGAAGAGCGGGAGCTTGTGCAGTATTTT. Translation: CASSQEERELVQYF.

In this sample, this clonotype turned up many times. The CDR3 DNA sequence: TGTGCCAGCAGCCAAGGTCCCAGGGTCCACAATGAGCAGTTCTTC. This gives the protein CASSQGPRVHNEQFF. This chain uses TRBV3-1 with TRBJ2-1, with D tentatively TRBD1 (5 bases). Deletions cut 1 base from V and 5 bases from J, with 12 bases between. The length of the CDR3 is 15 residues. Germline CDR1 is LGHDT and CDR2 is YNNKEL (reference sequence).

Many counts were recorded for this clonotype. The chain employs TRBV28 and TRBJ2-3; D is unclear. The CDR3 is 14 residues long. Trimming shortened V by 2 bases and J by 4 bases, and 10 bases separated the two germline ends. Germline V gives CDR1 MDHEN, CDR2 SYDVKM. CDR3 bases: TGTGCCAGCAGTTTAATACGGGTTGCAGATACGCAGTATTTT. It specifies CASSLIRVADTQYF.

The CDR3 is CASSDGQGQFGDQPQHF. The CDR3 DNA sequence: TGTGCCAGCAGTGATGGGCAGGGGCAGTTTGGCGATCAGCCCCAGCATTTT. The chain links TRBV25-1 to TRBJ1-5; D possibly corresponds to TRBD1 (6 bases). Germline CDR1 MGHDK, CDR2 SYGVNS. CDR3 size: 17 residues. Trimming removed 3 bases at V and 5 bases at J, with 20 bases between.

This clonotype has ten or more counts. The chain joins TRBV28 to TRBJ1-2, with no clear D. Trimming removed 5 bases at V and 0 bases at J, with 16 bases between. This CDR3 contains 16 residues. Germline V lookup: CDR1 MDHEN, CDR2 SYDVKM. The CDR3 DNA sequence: TGTGCCAGCAGTCTCCTAGGGTCCTTGACTAACTATGGCTACACCTTC. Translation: CASSLLGSLTNYGYTF.